This T cell receptor (beta chain) was captured in a study of human T cells and chemical hapten exposure. Study background: For sensitization, 2% DPC was applied to an approximately 2 cm by approximately 2 cm patch of upper inner arm skin.

Indicated time point: pre-sensitization, week 0. The treatment was: therapeutic diphenylcyclopropenone sensitization with weekly scalp DPC. TCRdb re-analysed the RACE reads in MiXCR, keeping a single row per CDR3 protein. The data hold a few hundred thousand distinct CDR3 sequences, with approximately 5% observed a single time. There are many counts of this clonotype. The specimen comprised whole blood, sampled in connection with sensitization to the hapten diphenylcyclopropenone (DPC). The TCR sequence derives from a woman aged 18 to 35 with alopecia areata. Some clones in this sample may be carry-over from other donors' samples.

CDR3 residues: CASTLGTSASDTQYF. The CDR3 bases are TGTGCCAGCACCCTGGGGACTAGCGCCTCAGATACGCAGTATTTT. The rearrangement uses TRBV7-9 and TRBJ2-3, with 10 positions matching TRBD2. Germline values: CDR1 SEHNR, CDR2 FQNEAQ (reference sequence). V was pared by 7 bases and J by 4 bases, with 8 bases of the junction left unmatched. This CDR3 has 15 residues.